A selection of T cell receptor beta chains follows, all from one sample in a study of T cell responses to AZD1222 COVID-19 vaccine. Sequencing was performed with immunoSEQ multiplex PCR; in TCRdb, only in-frame clones are kept and a portion is missing. The sample shows 60,000 to 80,000 clones, about 87% of them seen only once. This specimen consisted of peripheral blood, obtained on day 0 of AZD1222 vaccination. The receptor set was obtained from an adult in good health. The CDR3 runs from the conserved cysteine through the conserved F or W. D genes are given only for firm matches. The size of a clone is reported for some rows only, either as once, few or many, or as a class for expanded clones.

j_call	v_call	d_call	clone_size	cdr3_aa	cdr3_nt
TRBJ1-1	TRBV7-8	.	.	CASSLGVSGTEAFF	TGTGCCAGCAGCTTAGGGGTATCGGGCACTGAAGCTTTCTTT
TRBJ1-6	TRBV5-1	.	.	CASSLMSGVRSPLHF	TGCGCCAGCAGCTTGATGTCAGGGGTTCGCTCACCCCTCCACTTT
TRBJ1-2	TRBV5-1	.	.	CASSPSDGFGYTF	TGCGCCAGCAGCCCAAGTGACGGGTTTGGCTACACCTTC
TRBJ2-7	TRBV10-3	.	.	CAISSGALGNTYEQYF	TGTGCCATCAGTTCCGGGGCCCTAGGGAATACCTACGAGCAGTACTTC
TRBJ2-2	TRBV6-5	TRBD1	.	CAKETGITGELFF	TGTGCCAAGGAGACAGGGATTACCGGGGAGCTGTTTTTT
TRBJ1-1	TRBV29-1	.	once	CSVEVSTWGTEAFF	TGCAGCGTTGAAGTCTCAACCTGGGGCACTGAAGCTTTCTTT
TRBJ1-2	TRBV18	.	.	CASSPGQNSNYGYTF	TGTGCCAGCTCTCCAGGACAGAACTCTAACTATGGCTACACCTTC
TRBJ2-5	TRBV10-2	TRBD2	.	CASSTSVRETQYF	TGCGCCAGCAGTACTAGCGTGCGGGAGACCCAGTACTTC
TRBJ1-2	TRBV12-3/TRBV12-4	.	.	CASSQTSPIGYTF	TGTGCCAGCAGCCAAACCTCTCCTATTGGCTACACCTTC
TRBJ1-2	TRBV15	TRBD1	.	CATSPRGTVHGYTF	TGTGCCACCAGCCCCCGAGGGACAGTCCATGGCTACACCTTC
TRBJ2-3	TRBV5-4	TRBD2	.	CASSTGLAGGYTDTQYF	TGTGCCAGCAGCACCGGACTAGCGGGGGGTTATACAGATACGCAGTATTTT
TRBJ2-7	TRBV19	.	.	CASSARDRQYF	TGTGCCAGTAGTGCGCGGGACAGACAGTACTTC
TRBJ2-7	TRBV6-2/TRBV6-3	.	.	CASSLQSYEQYF	TGTGCCAGCAGCCTTCAGAGTTACGAGCAGTACTTC